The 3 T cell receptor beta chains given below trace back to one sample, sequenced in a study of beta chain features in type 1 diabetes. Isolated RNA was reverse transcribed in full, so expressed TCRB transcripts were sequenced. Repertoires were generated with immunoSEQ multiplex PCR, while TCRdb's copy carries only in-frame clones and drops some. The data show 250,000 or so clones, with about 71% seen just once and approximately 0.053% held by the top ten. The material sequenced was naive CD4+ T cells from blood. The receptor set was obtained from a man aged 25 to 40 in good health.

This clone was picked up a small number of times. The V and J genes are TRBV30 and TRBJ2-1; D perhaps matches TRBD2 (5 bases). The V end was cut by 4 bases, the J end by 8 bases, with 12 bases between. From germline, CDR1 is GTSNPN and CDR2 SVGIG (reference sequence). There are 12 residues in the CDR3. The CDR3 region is CAWKASSHEQFF. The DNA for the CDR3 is TGTGCCTGGAAGGCTAGCAGCCATGAGCAGTTCTTC.

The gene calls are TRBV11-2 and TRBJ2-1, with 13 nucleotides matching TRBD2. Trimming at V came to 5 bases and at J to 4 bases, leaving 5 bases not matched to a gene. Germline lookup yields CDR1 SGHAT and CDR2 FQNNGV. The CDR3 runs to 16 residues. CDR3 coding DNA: TGTGCCAGCAGCCTTCGGACTAGCGGGGGTTACAATGAGCAGTTCTTC. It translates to CASSLRTSGGYNEQFF.

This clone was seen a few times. DNA for the CDR3: TGCAGCGTTGCTTCAGGGGCTGGGCAGTACTTC. Residues: CSVASGAGQYF. The chain is built from TRBV29-1 and TRBJ2-7; possible D gene TRBD1, 6 bases. Between the trimmed V and J ends, which lost 4 bases and 9 bases, there was a span of 13 bases. CDR1 and CDR2 from the germline V gene are SQVTM and ANQGSEA. CDR3 length equals 11 residues.